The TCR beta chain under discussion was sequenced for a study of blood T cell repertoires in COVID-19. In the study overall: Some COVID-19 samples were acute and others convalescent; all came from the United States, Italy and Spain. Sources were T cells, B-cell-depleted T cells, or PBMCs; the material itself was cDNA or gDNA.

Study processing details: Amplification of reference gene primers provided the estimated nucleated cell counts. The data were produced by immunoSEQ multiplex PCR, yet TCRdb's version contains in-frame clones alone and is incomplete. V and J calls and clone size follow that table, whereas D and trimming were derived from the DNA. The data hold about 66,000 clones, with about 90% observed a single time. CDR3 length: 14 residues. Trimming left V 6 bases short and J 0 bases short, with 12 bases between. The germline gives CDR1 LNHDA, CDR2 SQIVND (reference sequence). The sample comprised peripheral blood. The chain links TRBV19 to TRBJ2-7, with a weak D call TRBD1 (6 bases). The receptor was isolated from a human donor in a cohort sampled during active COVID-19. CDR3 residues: CASRRQDSSYEQYF. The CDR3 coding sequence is TGTGCCAGTAGGAGACAGGATAGCTCCTACGAGCAGTACTTC.